The TCR beta chain under discussion was sequenced for a study of T cells after yellow fever vaccination. Overall study: The authors prepared low-cell-number fractions using SMART-Seq v4 Ultra Low Input. Study findings and constraints: A large majority of primary-vaccination clones showed up again after the booster (roughly 96% CD4, 85% to 90% CD8). Peak timing came faster in the weaker secondary response, day 5 versus 15.

5'RACE template switching produced TCR cDNA carrying a universal primer site and UMIs. TCRdb itself ran the 5' RACE reads through MiXCR, one entry per CDR3 protein. The data contain 100,000 to 150,000 distinct CDR3 sequences, under 8.5% of them singletons. This clonotype was seen many times. Antigen specificity is unknown. CDR3 size: 15 residues. The V gene's germline CDR1 is SGHDN and CDR2 FVKESK. With 4 bases removed from V and 0 bases from J, the gap between germline ends came to 9 bases. The TCR originated in a man aged 18 to 30 who received the YFV17D yellow fever vaccine. The chain uses TRBV14 and TRBJ2-2, with D unclear. The sequenced sample was CD4+ T cells sorted from PBMCs, obtained roughly 10 days after the first yellow fever vaccination. CDR3 amino acids: CASSPLASNTGELFF. CDR3 in DNA: TGTGCCAGCAGCCCCCTGGCGTCGAACACCGGGGAGCTGTTTTTT.